A selection of T cell receptor beta chains follows, all from one sample in a study of blood T cell repertoires in COVID-19. Produced via immunoSEQ multiplex PCR; TCRdb's table is partial and in-frame only. The data show 87,000 or so clones, over 80% seen once. The sample consisted of peripheral blood. These receptors were collected from an elderly man with acute or convalescent COVID-19. Each CDR3 is given with its conserved first and last residue. Fields, in order: V gene, clone size, D gene, J gene, CDR3 protein, CDR3 DNA. D genes are given only for firm matches. The size of a clone is reported for some rows only, either as once, few or many, or as a class for expanded clones.

V: TRBV24-1
size: .
D: .
J: TRBJ2-5
CDR3: CATSDRKTGQETQYF
DNA: TGTGCCACCAGTGATCGAAAGACAGGCCAAGAGACCCAGTACTTC

V: TRBV24-1
size: once
D: .
J: TRBJ1-2
CDR3: CATSDALRGYTF
DNA: TGTGCCACCAGTGATGCGCTCAGGGGCTACACCTTC

V: TRBV7-9
size: few
D: TRBD2
J: TRBJ2-5
CDR3: CASSMGLAGPGETQYF
DNA: TGTGCCAGCAGCATGGGACTAGCGGGGCCAGGGGAGACCCAGTACTTC

V: TRBV20-1
size: .
D: .
J: TRBJ1-1
CDR3: CSASFLAGAFF
DNA: TGCAGTGCTTCTTTTTTAGCCGGAGCTTTCTTT

V: TRBV19
size: .
D: .
J: TRBJ2-3
CDR3: CASRQGISDTQYF
DNA: TGTGCCAGTAGGCAGGGGATTTCAGATACGCAGTATTTT

V: TRBV5-1
size: .
D: TRBD1
J: TRBJ1-6
CDR3: CASSSGQGNSPLHF
DNA: TGCGCCAGCAGCTCCGGACAGGGAAATTCACCCCTCCACTTT

V: TRBV6-1
size: once
D: TRBD1
J: TRBJ2-5
CDR3: CASSESQGQQETQYF
DNA: TGTGCCAGCAGTGAATCTCAGGGACAGCAAGAGACCCAGTACTTC

V: TRBV13
size: .
D: TRBD1
J: TRBJ1-1
CDR3: CASSARQGEAFF
DNA: TGTGCCAGCAGCGCACGACAGGGCGAAGCTTTCTTT

V: TRBV5-4
size: .
D: TRBD1
J: TRBJ2-4
CDR3: CASSPSSDRGRIQYF
DNA: TGTGCCAGCAGCCCCTCCTCCGACAGGGGGCGAATTCAGTACTTC

V: TRBV5-4
size: few
D: TRBD2
J: TRBJ2-1
CDR3: CASSPRLAGGPEQFF
DNA: TGTGCCAGCAGCCCGAGACTAGCGGGGGGGCCTGAGCAGTTCTTC

V: TRBV15
size: .
D: .
J: TRBJ1-2
CDR3: CATSRDRDPNYGYTF
DNA: TGTGCCACCAGCAGAGACAGGGATCCTAACTATGGCTACACCTTC

V: TRBV19
size: .
D: TRBD2
J: TRBJ2-5
CDR3: CASSPTSAKGTQYF
DNA: TGTGCCAGTAGTCCGACTAGCGCTAAAGGGACCCAGTACTTC

V: TRBV27
size: .
D: .
J: TRBJ1-3
CDR3: CASSLWGPDSSGNTIYF
DNA: TGTGCCAGCAGTTTATGGGGACCGGACAGCTCTGGAAACACCATATATTTT

V: TRBV9
size: .
D: .
J: TRBJ1-4
CDR3: CASSGDKREKLFF
DNA: TGTGCCAGCAGCGGAGATAAGCGGGAAAAACTGTTTTTT

V: TRBV2
size: .
D: TRBD1
J: TRBJ2-3
CDR3: CASSGQGGTDTQYF
DNA: TGTGCCAGCAGCGGACAGGGCGGCACAGATACGCAGTATTTT

V: TRBV30
size: once
D: TRBD1
J: TRBJ1-1
CDR3: CAWSFGQGAEAFF
DNA: TGTGCCTGGAGCTTCGGACAGGGGGCTGAAGCTTTCTTT

V: TRBV18
size: .
D: .
J: TRBJ2-7
CDR3: CASSPRGFPTLGEQYF
DNA: TGTGCCAGCTCACCACGAGGGTTCCCAACCCTCGGTGAGCAGTACTTC

V: TRBV5-1
size: .
D: .
J: TRBJ1-6
CDR3: CASSPRQDSSYNSPLHF
DNA: TGCGCCAGCAGCCCAAGACAGGATAGCTCCTATAATTCACCCCTCCACTTT

V: TRBV27
size: .
D: TRBD1
J: TRBJ1-4
CDR3: CASSAGTGVEKLFF
DNA: TGTGCCAGCAGTGCCGGGACAGGGGTCGAAAAACTGTTTTTT

V: TRBV6-2/TRBV6-3
size: .
D: TRBD1
J: TRBJ1-4
CDR3: CASSFSGTGAATNEKLFF
DNA: TGTGCCAGCAGCTTCTCCGGGACAGGTGCTGCAACTAATGAAAAACTGTTTTTT